Presented here are 29 T cell receptor beta chains from one specimen sequenced in a study of cytomegalovirus exposure and HLA in healthy donors. The PCR was carried out with 60 Vbeta primers and 13 Jbeta primers. Produced via immunoSEQ multiplex PCR; TCRdb's table is partial and in-frame only. The data hold 150,000 or so clones, with approximately 84% observed a single time. The sequenced sample consisted of PBMCs. These receptor sequences come from a man aged 25 to 45 in good health and CMV-seropositive.

The chain employs TRBV2 and TRBJ1-2; possibly TRBD1 for D (6 bases). This CDR3 region has 13 residues. The ends were cut back, 5 bases at V and 2 bases at J, with 9 bases in the middle. Germline CDR1 and CDR2: SNHLY and FYNNEI. CDR3 DNA sequence: TGTGCCAGCAGTACGACAGGAAACTATGGCTACACCTTC. It codes for CASSTTGNYGYTF.

J is TRBJ2-5 and V is TRBV10-1, with D tentatively TRBD1 (5 bases). The end of the DNA fits TRBJ2-7 better, so the J call may be wrong. This CDR3 region has 17 residues. Germline lookup yields CDR1 WNHNN and CDR2 SYGVQD (reference sequence). CDR3: CASSDLSGIGRTYEQYF. The CDR3 DNA reads TGCGCCAGCAGTGACTTATCAGGGATAGGTCGGACCTACGAGCAGTACTTC.

The gene calls are TRBV10-3 and TRBJ2-7, with TRBD2 identical over 12 bases. Trimming removed 5 bases from V and 3 bases from J; junction bases left unmatched: 2. This CDR3 comprises 14 residues. Per germline, CDR1 ENHRY and CDR2 SYGVKD. CDR3 residues: CAISWTSGNYEQYF. The DNA for the CDR3 is TGTGCCATCAGTTGGACTAGCGGGAACTACGAGCAGTACTTC.

This chain connects TRBV29-1 to TRBJ2-1; D unclear. There are 12 residues in the CDR3. From germline, CDR1 is SQVTM and CDR2 ANQGSEA. CDR3: CITQNPYNEQFF. CDR3 DNA: TGCATCACCCAGAACCCCTACAATGAGCAGTTCTTC.

The V gene is TRBV6-5, the J gene TRBJ2-1; D might be TRBD2 (5 bases). The ends were cut back, 2 bases at V and 2 bases at J, with 13 bases in the middle. Germline CDR1 reads MNHEY; CDR2 reads SVGAGI. The CDR3 has 16 amino acids. CDR3 loop: CASSYRMRVPYNEQFF. The CDR3 coding sequence is TGTGCCAGCAGTTACCGCATGAGGGTCCCCTACAATGAGCAGTTCTTC.

This clone was seen more than once but under ten times. The chain is built from TRBV19 and TRBJ2-3, with D maybe TRBD2 (6 bases). With 3 bases removed from V and 5 bases from J, the gap between germline ends came to 15 bases. The germline V gene has CDR1 LNHDA and CDR2 SQIVND (reference sequence). The CDR3 contains 15 residues. CDR3 amino acids: CASSMPGEKRDTQYF. The CDR3 DNA reads TGTGCCAGTAGTATGCCGGGGGAGAAGAGAGATACGCAGTATTTT.

The CDR3 region is CASSVDGRLNYGYTF. CDR3 nucleotide sequence: TGTGCCAGCAGCGTAGATGGCAGACTAAACTATGGCTACACCTTC. The chain employs TRBV9 and TRBJ1-2; D not resolved. Germline V gene lookup returns CDR1 SGDLS and CDR2 YYNGEE. There are 15 residues in the CDR3. V gave up 0 bases and J gave up 2 bases, with 11 bases separating them. Variable domain in full (rest from reference TRBV9 and TRBJ1-2): DSGVTQTPKHLITATGQRVTLRCSPRSGDLSVYWYQQSLDQGLQFLIQYYNGEERAKGNILERFSAQQFPDLHSELNLSSLELGDSALYFCASSVDGRLNYGYTFGSGTRLTVV.

The CDR3 DNA follows: TGTGCCAGCAGCTTTGAAAGGACTAGCGGCTCCTACGAGCAGTACTTC. Translated, it gives CASSFERTSGSYEQYF. The V call is TRBV11-2, the J call TRBJ2-7, with 10 bases aligning to TRBD2. V lost 3 bases, J lost 0 bases, and 5 bases stayed unmatched. Germline values: CDR1 SGHAT, CDR2 FQNNGV. The CDR3 spans 16 residues.

V gene TRBV5-1 combines with J gene TRBJ1-2, with D perhaps matching TRBD1 (6 bases). Germline V gene data show CDR1 as SGHRS and CDR2 as YFSETQ. Trimming stripped 9 bases from V and 8 bases from J, with 23 bases between. This CDR3 has 14 residues. As DNA, the CDR3 is TGCGCCAACACAGGGCGCCTTCCCCCCCGCGGCTACACCTTC. Its translation is CANTGRLPPRGYTF.

The rearrangement links TRBV5-8 to TRBJ2-7; TRBD2 might be the D (6 bases). The germline gives CDR1 SGHTS, CDR2 YDEGEE. V gave up 3 bases and J gave up 1 base, with 14 bases separating them. The CDR3 spans 15 residues. DNA for the CDR3: TGTGCCAGCAGCTCCAAACAGGAGGGGTCCTACGAGCAGTACTTC. It is translated as CASSSKQEGSYEQYF.

The V and J genes are TRBV5-4 and TRBJ2-3; 8 bases line up with TRBD2. The CDR3 runs 15 residues. After removal of 3 bases from V and 3 bases from J, the junction contained 6 bases not matched to a gene. CDR1 and CDR2 from the germline V gene are SGHNT and YYREEE (reference sequence). CDR3 sequence: CASSSGGPETDTQYF. Here the CDR3 DNA reads TGTGCCAGCAGCTCGGGGGGGCCTGAGACAGATACGCAGTATTTT.

V usage is TRBV5-1 and J usage is TRBJ1-4, with 11 bases matching TRBD1. This CDR3 has 14 residues. After removal of 4 bases from V and 8 bases from J, the junction contained 4 bases not matched to a gene. Germline V lookup: CDR1 SGHRS, CDR2 YFSETQ. Here the CDR3 DNA reads TGCGCCAGCAGCGGGGGACAGGGGGAAGAAAAACTGTTTTTT. This gives the protein CASSGGQGEEKLFF. Full variable domain (rest looked up from reference TRBV5-1 and TRBJ1-4): KAGVTQTPRYLIKTRGQQVTLSCSPISGHRSVSWYQQTPGQGLQFLFEYFSETQRNKGNFPGRFSGRQFSNSRSEMNVSTLELGDSALYLCASSGGQGEEKLFFGSGTQLSVL.

The J gene is TRBJ2-1, the V gene TRBV7-2, with 8 bases aligning to TRBD2. The germline CDR1 and CDR2 sequences are SGHTA and FQGNSA. The trim removed 5 bases at V and 7 bases at J, leaving 4 bases unmatched. The CDR3 spans 13 residues. The CDR3 reads CASSAGGGNEQFF. Written as DNA, the CDR3 is TGTGCCAGCAGCGCGGGGGGTGGGAATGAGCAGTTCTTC.

The chain combines TRBV19 with TRBJ1-3, with a tentative D call TRBD1 (6 bases). The V end lost 7 bases, the J end lost 1 base, and 11 bases lay between the germline ends. Germline loops: CDR1 LNHDA, CDR2 SQIVND (reference sequence). This CDR3 is built from 14 residues. The CDR3 DNA reads TGTGCCAGTAACCAACAGGGTTCTGGAAACACCATATATTTT. Residues: CASNQQGSGNTIYF.

The chain couples TRBV6-1 to TRBJ1-6, with 8 bases matching TRBD1. The CDR3 length is 17 residues. CDR1 MNHNS and CDR2 SASEGT come from the germline V gene. V gave up 3 bases and J gave up 1 base; unmatched junction bases: 5. The CDR3 protein is CASSEETGVSYNSPLHF. CDR3 sequence (DNA): TGTGCCAGCAGTGAGGAGACAGGGGTTTCCTATAATTCACCCCTCCACTTT.

The chain has TRBV13 and TRBJ2-2, with 10 nucleotides matching TRBD2. Germline CDR1 is PRHDT and CDR2 is FYEKMQ (reference sequence). The V segment lost 5 bases and the J segment 6 bases; nucleotides outside the gene matches: 6. There are 15 residues in the CDR3. The CDR3 DNA sequence: TGTGCCAGCAGCGCCCTAGCGGGGGAGGCCGGGGAGCTGTTTTTT. This codes for CASSALAGEAGELFF.

The chain carries TRBV4-2 and TRBJ2-2; 7 nucleotides line up with TRBD2. The CDR3 has 14 residues. Germline CDR1 and CDR2: LGHNA and YNFKEQ. V was pared by 1 base and J by 6 bases, with 2 bases of the junction left unmatched. Here the CDR3 DNA reads TGTGCCAGCAGCCAAGGTGGGGGGGCCGGGGAGCTGTTTTTT. Translating gives CASSQGGGAGELFF.

The chain has TRBV28 and TRBJ2-1; 12 bases are shared with TRBD1. The CDR3 extends over 18 amino acids. V was pared by 6 bases and J by 0 bases, with 9 bases of the junction left unmatched. The germline gives CDR1 MDHEN, CDR2 SYDVKM. CDR3: CASSRGQGALSSYNEQFF. In nucleotides, the CDR3 is TGTGCCAGCAGCCGGGGACAGGGGGCCCTGAGCTCCTACAATGAGCAGTTCTTC. The full variable domain, in which reference TRBV28 and TRBJ2-1 provide the parts outside the CDR3, is DVKVTQSSRYLVKRTGEKVFLECVQDMDHENMFWYRQDPGLGLRLIYFSYDVKMKEKGDIPEGYSVSREKKERFSLILESASTNQTSMYLCASSRGQGALSSYNEQFFGPGTRLTVL.

The chain combines TRBV19 with TRBJ1-2; D not certain. The germline V and J ends were trimmed by 8 bases and 4 bases, with 11 bases remaining between them. The CDR3 totals 12 residues. CDR1 is LNHDA and CDR2 is SQIVND in the germline V gene (reference sequence). The CDR3 sequence: CASSSAAYGYTF. Here the CDR3 DNA reads TGTGCCAGTTCCTCGGCGGCCTATGGCTACACCTTC.

V usage is TRBV7-9 and J usage is TRBJ2-2, with 12 bases matching TRBD2. This CDR3 has 17 residues. Germline CDR1 is SEHNR and CDR2 is FQNEAQ (reference sequence). Trimming removed 4 bases from V and 3 bases from J; junction bases left unmatched: 6. For the CDR3, the DNA is TGTGCCAGCAGCTATACCAGGACTAGCGGGGACACCGGGGAGCTGTTTTTT. Its translation: CASSYTRTSGDTGELFF.

CDR3: CASSLTGAGAHEQYF. The DNA for the CDR3 is TGTGCCAGCAGCTTAACTGGTGCGGGGGCCCACGAGCAGTACTTC. The rearrangement joins TRBV11-3 to TRBJ2-7; possibly TRBD2 for D (7 bases). V was cut by 2 bases and J by 5 bases, with 16 bases left in between. Germline V gene data show CDR1 as SGHNT and CDR2 as YENEEA. The CDR3 runs 15 residues.

CDR3 DNA: TGTGCCAGCACCCCGTCCGTTGCAGGGGGCCACGAGCAGTACTTC. Protein: CASTPSVAGGHEQYF. The chain couples TRBV11-2 to TRBJ2-7; the match to TRBD1 covers 8 bases. Per germline, CDR1 SGHAT and CDR2 FQNNGV. The CDR3 runs to 15 residues. Trimming at V came to 7 bases and at J to 5 bases, leaving 13 bases not matched to a gene.

As to this clone: Its ends do not fully match the called genes, so a read error is possible. This chain connects TRBV7-9 to TRBJ1-3; D is perhaps TRBD1 (5 bases). The CDR3 covers 17 residues. Germline values: CDR1 SEHNR, CDR2 FQNEAQ (reference sequence). DNA for the CDR3: TGTTCCAGCAGCTCCAGGGTACTTGCGGCTACTGGAAACACCATATATTTT. Protein: CSSSSRVLAATGNTIYF.

The rearrangement joins TRBV19 to TRBJ2-7, with no clear D. CDR3 length: 14 residues. V was clipped by 1 base and J by 6 bases, with 13 bases between them. Germline lookup yields CDR1 LNHDA and CDR2 SQIVND (reference sequence). The CDR3 protein is CASSIVASTPEQYF. The CDR3 DNA follows: TGTGCCAGTAGTATAGTGGCCTCAACCCCCGAGCAGTACTTC.

This chain connects TRBV7-9 to TRBJ1-1; weak D call: TRBD1 (5 bases). The CDR3 totals 15 residues. Trimming removed 4 bases at V and 6 bases at J, with 18 bases between. Germline CDR1 and CDR2: SEHNR and FQNEAQ (reference sequence). The CDR3 region is CASSSGGGPLPEAFF. CDR3 nucleotide sequence: TGTGCCAGCAGCTCTGGGGGGGGTCCTTTACCTGAAGCTTTCTTT.

The chain employs TRBV28 and TRBJ2-7; 12 bases are shared with TRBD1. CDR1 MDHEN and CDR2 SYDVKM come from the germline V gene. This CDR3 has 15 residues. Trimming removed 5 bases from V and 5 bases from J; junction bases left unmatched: 7. The CDR3 nucleotides are TGTGCCAGCAGTGAGGGACAGGGGGCCGCCGACGAGCAGTACTTC. Its protein is CASSEGQGAADEQYF.

This clone has more than one count but fewer than ten. J is TRBJ1-1 and V is TRBV10-3, with D possibly matching TRBD1 (5 bases). This CDR3 region has 12 residues. The V end was cut by 3 bases, the J end by 7 bases, with 9 bases between. Germline V gene data show CDR1 as ENHRY and CDR2 as SYGVKD. CDR3 sequence (DNA): TGTGCCATCAGTGATGAAAGGGGTGAAGCTTTCTTT. It translates to CAISDERGEAFF.

This clone was seen only once. Mismatch with germline at one junction end may stem from a read error. The chain is built from TRBV28 and TRBJ1-2, with TRBD1 as a possible D gene (5 bases). The CDR3 is 15 residues long. CDR1 is MDHEN, CDR2 SYDVKM, per germline. The CDR3 DNA follows: TGTGCCAGCAATTTAGACAGCCCTCCTAACTATGGCTACACCTTC. The encoded protein is CASNLDSPPNYGYTF.

The rearrangement joins TRBV10-2 to TRBJ2-1, with 9 bases identical to TRBD2. The CDR3 runs to 15 residues. The germline CDR1 and CDR2 sequences are WSHSY and SAAADI. J lost 7 bases, V lost 4 bases, and 8 bases had no gene match. The CDR3 protein is CASSVWRTSENEQFF. CDR3 in DNA: TGCGCCAGCAGTGTATGGCGGACTAGCGAGAATGAGCAGTTCTTC.